These 28 T cell receptor beta chains share one sample of origin, sequenced in a study of memory CD4+ T cells and cytomegalovirus serostatus. The sort gate was single viable CD3+CD4+CD8-CD45RO+ cells for memory CD4+ T cells. The protocol was immunoSEQ multiplex PCR, while the TCRdb copy is restricted to in-frame clones and leaves out a portion. The sample lists 35,000 to 50,000 clones; about 79% were seen once. The sample taken for sequencing was memory CD4+ T cells from blood. The source is an adult in good health and CMV-seronegative.

V usage is TRBV4-1 and J usage is TRBJ1-2; possibly TRBD1 for D (5 bases). The V and J ends lost 5 bases and 3 bases respectively, with 16 bases between them. This CDR3 spans 15 amino acids. Germline V CDR1 and CDR2: MGHRA, YSYEKL. The CDR3 sequence is CASSVRSGAHYGYTF. The CDR3 DNA reads as TGCGCCAGCAGCGTGAGAAGCGGGGCACACTATGGCTACACCTTC.

V and J are TRBV10-3 and TRBJ1-2; 10 positions match TRBD1. V lost 6 bases to trimming and J lost 8 bases; unmatched junction nucleotides: 12. The CDR3 loop spans 15 amino acids. Germline V gene lookup returns CDR1 ENHRY and CDR2 SYGVKD. CDR3 sequence (DNA): TGTGCCATCAGGGGGACAGGGGCGGCGGCATACGGCTACACCTTC. Translating gives CAIRGTGAAAYGYTF.

The chain recombines TRBV6-6 with TRBJ1-3; D unresolved. V lost 2 bases and J lost 3, with 14 bases in between. The CDR3 runs 16 residues. In germline, CDR1 is MNHNY, CDR2 SVGAGI (reference sequence). In nucleotides, the CDR3 is TGTGCCAGCAGTTACCTTTCGATAGAGGATGGAAACACCATATATTTT. Translation: CASSYLSIEDGNTIYF.

The V and J genes are TRBV7-3 and TRBJ2-2; D might be TRBD2 (6 bases). Germline V gene sequence: CDR1 SGHTA, CDR2 FQGTGA. The CDR3 runs 16 residues. Trimming cost V 0 bases and J 3 bases, with 11 bases left between them. Written as DNA, the CDR3 is TGTGCCAGCAGCTTAACCGGAGGGGCGGACACCGGGGAGCTGTTTTTT. Its protein is CASSLTGGADTGELFF.

J is TRBJ2-7 and V is TRBV28; no reliable D call. The germline gives CDR1 MDHEN, CDR2 SYDVKM. This CDR3 contains 14 residues. Trimming removed 2 bases at V and 6 bases at J, with 14 bases between. As DNA, the CDR3 is TGTGCCAGCAGTTTAAGTGACACCCGCCTCGAGCAGTACTTC. This sequence encodes CASSLSDTRLEQYF.

This chain links TRBV18 with TRBJ2-1, with D perhaps given as TRBD1 or TRBD2 (5 bases each). The V end lost 3 bases, the J end lost 7 bases, and 16 bases lay between the germline ends. The CDR3 is 15 amino acids. Per germline, CDR1 KGHSH and CDR2 LQKENI. The CDR3 nucleotides are TGTGCCAGCTCACCCCTAGGGTATGAGGGGAATGAGCAGTTCTTC. Encoded protein: CASSPLGYEGNEQFF.

V gene TRBV6-6 combines with J gene TRBJ1-4; TRBD1 agrees at 11 bases. J was trimmed by 4 bases and V by 5 bases; bases with no gene match: 0. The CDR3 totals 14 residues. Germline V gene sequence: CDR1 MNHNY, CDR2 SVGAGI (reference sequence). The CDR3 nucleotides read TGTGCCAGCAGTGGGACAGGGGGTAATGAAAAACTGTTTTTT. Translating it yields CASSGTGGNEKLFF.

The chain employs TRBV28 and TRBJ1-1, with a possible D match to TRBD1 (6 bases). CDR1 MDHEN and CDR2 SYDVKM come from the germline V gene. Trimming pared 8 bases from V and 4 bases from J, leaving 11 bases between. This CDR3 has 12 amino acids. CDR3 in amino acids: CASVTGTTEAFF. The DNA for the CDR3 is TGTGCCAGCGTTACAGGGACCACTGAAGCTTTCTTT.

The chain is built from TRBV28 and TRBJ2-2, with 12 bases identical to TRBD2. Germline V CDR1 and CDR2: MDHEN, SYDVKM. The junction had 5 bases not matched to a gene; V was cut back by 8 bases and J by 4 bases. The CDR3 spans 15 residues. CDR3 protein: CASLPGLAGTGELFF. In DNA, the CDR3 is TGTGCCAGCCTACCGGGACTAGCGGGCACCGGGGAGCTGTTTTTT.

The J gene is TRBJ1-1, the V gene TRBV5-5; TRBD1 might be the D (6 bases). Trimming stripped 1 base from V and 7 bases from J, with 11 bases between. The CDR3 sequence is 13 residues long. Germline V gene lookup returns CDR1 SGHKS and CDR2 YYEKEE (reference sequence). The CDR3 protein is CASSLTGASEAFF. The CDR3 DNA reads as TGTGCCAGCAGCTTGACGGGGGCGAGTGAAGCTTTCTTT.

This clone has just a few counts. This sequence joins TRBV2 and TRBJ2-2; no firm D call. Germline lookup yields CDR1 SNHLY and CDR2 FYNNEI. This CDR3 region has 16 residues. The V end lost 2 bases, the J end lost 2 bases, and 12 bases lay between the germline ends. The CDR3 loop reads CASSESGPLNTGELFF. The CDR3, as DNA: TGTGCCAGCAGTGAATCGGGCCCCTTAAACACCGGGGAGCTGTTTTTT.

The J gene is TRBJ1-5, the V gene TRBV5-6; the D gene is possibly TRBD1 (6 bases). Germline V gene sequence: CDR1 SGHDT, CDR2 YYEEEE. The V end lost 4 bases, the J end lost 5 bases, and 10 bases lay between the germline ends. The CDR3 is 13 amino acids. This CDR3 reads CASSAGVDQPQHF. The CDR3 DNA follows: TGTGCCAGCAGCGCAGGGGTCGATCAGCCCCAGCATTTT. Based on the CDR3 plus reference TRBV5-6 and TRBJ1-5, the full variable domain is DAGVTQSPTHLIKTRGQQVTLRCSPKSGHDTVSWYQQALGQGPQFIFQYYEEEERQRGNFPDRFSGHQFPNYSSELNVNALLLGDSALYLCASSAGVDQPQHFGDGTRLSIL.

This chain links TRBV5-6 with TRBJ1-1, with a possible D match to TRBD1 (6 bases). V shed 1 base and J shed 0 bases, with 13 bases lying between them. CDR1 and CDR2 (germline): SGHDT, YYEEEE. The CDR3 contains 16 residues. The CDR3 protein is CASSLTSGALNTEAFF. CDR3 bases: TGTGCCAGCAGCTTGACGTCAGGGGCCCTGAACACTGAAGCTTTCTTT.

In its sample, this clone was seen once. This chain links TRBV28 with TRBJ2-1; D is possibly TRBD1 (6 bases). The CDR3 consists of 13 residues. Trimming took 11 bases from V and 1 from J, leaving 12 bases between them. CDR1 and CDR2 from the germline V gene are MDHEN and SYDVKM. The CDR3 nucleotides are TGTGCCTCAAACAGGGTATCCTACAATGAGCAGTTCTTC. Protein product: CASNRVSYNEQFF.

This sequence joins TRBV6-5 and TRBJ1-1; D unresolved. This CDR3 has 14 residues. V gave up 1 base and J gave up 1 base, with 7 bases separating them. Germline loops: CDR1 MNHEY, CDR2 SVGAGI. The CDR3 sequence: CASSYYGENTEAFF. CDR3 in DNA: TGTGCCAGCAGTTACTACGGGGAGAACACTGAAGCTTTCTTT.

The chain has TRBV4-2 and TRBJ1-4; tentative D call: TRBD1 (5 bases). The V end was cut by 0 bases, the J end by 4 bases, with 12 bases between. Germline CDR1 LGHNA, CDR2 YNFKEQ. The CDR3 runs 16 residues. For the CDR3, the DNA is TGTGCCAGCAGCCAAGATCAGCGCGGGGGTAATGAAAAACTGTTTTTT. This codes for CASSQDQRGGNEKLFF.

The rearrangement joins TRBV7-2 to TRBJ1-1, with 7 bases matching TRBD1. CDR3 length equals 19 residues. Germline CDR1 is SGHTA and CDR2 is FQGNSA. J gave up 4 bases and V 5 bases, and 22 bases lay outside the gene matches. Here the CDR3 DNA reads TGTGCCAGCAGCGGGGGACAGTACGTCTCCGGGGCCCTGAGCACTGAAGCTTTCTTT. It codes for CASSGGQYVSGALSTEAFF.

The chain is built from TRBV11-1 and TRBJ2-7; D tentatively fits TRBD1 or TRBD2 (5 bases each). Trimming left V 2 bases short and J 2 bases short, with 13 bases between. CDR3 length equals 15 residues. CDR1 and CDR2 from the germline V gene are SGHAT and FQDESV (reference sequence). The CDR3 here is CASSLLASRAYEQYF. The CDR3, as DNA: TGTGCCAGCAGCTTATTGGCTAGCAGGGCCTACGAGCAGTACTTC. The full variable domain, completed using reference TRBV11-1 and TRBJ2-7, is EAEVAQSPRYKITEKSQAVAFWCDPISGHATLYWYRQILGQGPELLVQFQDESVVDDSQLPKDRFSAERLKGVDSTLKIQPAELGDSAMYLCASSLLASRAYEQYFGPGTRLTVT.

The V gene is TRBV11-2, the J gene TRBJ2-2, with 8 bases aligning to TRBD2. The CDR3 has 16 amino acids. The V gene end was trimmed by 2 bases and the J gene end by 5 bases; junction bases not matched to a gene: 7. CDR1 is SGHAT, CDR2 FQNNGV, per germline. CDR3 DNA: TGTGCCAGCAGCTTAATTAGGCTAGCGGGTACCGGGGAGCTGTTTTTT. Protein product: CASSLIRLAGTGELFF.

The CDR3 here is CASSELGGLSNQPQHF. As DNA, the CDR3 is TGTGCCAGCAGTGAACTGGGAGGGCTAAGCAATCAGCCCCAGCATTTT. This chain links TRBV6-1 with TRBJ1-5; D is undetermined. V lost 2 bases, J lost 1 base, and 12 bases lay in between. The germline V gene encodes CDR1 MNHNS and CDR2 SASEGT. The CDR3 runs 16 residues.

The CDR3 DNA reads as TGTGCCAGCAGAGCAACTACAGGGTTCGGCACAGATACGCAGTATTTT. This sequence encodes CASRATTGFGTDTQYF. The rearrangement uses TRBV25-1 and TRBJ2-3; TRBD1 might be the D (6 bases). With 6 bases removed from V and 1 base from J, the gap between germline ends came to 17 bases. Germline CDR1 MGHDK, CDR2 SYGVNS. The CDR3 covers 16 residues.

This clone has only one observation. The chain carries TRBV30 and TRBJ2-5; 7 bases are shared with TRBD2. After removal of 4 bases from V and 5 bases from J, the junction contained 10 bases not matched to a gene. Germline CDR1 reads GTSNPN; CDR2 reads SVGIG (reference sequence). This CDR3 has 14 amino acids. CDR3 in amino acids: CAWTPPPGRETQYF. The CDR3, as DNA: TGTGCCTGGACCCCCCCTCCCGGGAGGGAGACCCAGTACTTC.

The chain joins TRBV28 to TRBJ2-7; D unresolved. From germline, CDR1 is MDHEN and CDR2 SYDVKM. The germline V and J ends were trimmed by 2 bases and 2 bases, with 4 bases remaining between them. This CDR3 has 12 residues. CDR3 loop: CASSLNAYEQYF. The CDR3 DNA reads as TGTGCCAGCAGTTTAAATGCCTACGAGCAGTACTTC. Variable domain in full (rest from reference TRBV28 and TRBJ2-7): DVKVTQSSRYLVKRTGEKVFLECVQDMDHENMFWYRQDPGLGLRLIYFSYDVKMKEKGDIPEGYSVSREKKERFSLILESASTNQTSMYLCASSLNAYEQYFGPGTRLTVT.

The chain's CDR3 is CASSITGATEAFF. In DNA, the CDR3 is TGTGCCAGCAGCATTACAGGGGCCACTGAAGCTTTCTTT. V usage is TRBV5-5 and J usage is TRBJ1-1; 7 bases are shared with TRBD1. V shed 4 bases and J 4 bases; nucleotides not matched to a gene: 4. Germline CDR1 and CDR2: SGHKS and YYEKEE (reference sequence). This CDR3 is built from 13 residues.

The chain links TRBV19 to TRBJ2-7; 10 bases are shared with TRBD2. The CDR3 totals 14 residues. Germline V gene sequence: CDR1 LNHDA, CDR2 SQIVND (reference sequence). CDR3 in amino acids: CPKITSGTYYEQYF. The CDR3, as DNA: TGTCCTAAGATAACTAGCGGGACGTACTACGAGCAGTACTTC.

This clone showed up many times. CDR3 nucleotides: TGTGCCAGCAGCTTCCGGACAGGGAACACTGAAGCTTTCTTT. Its protein product is CASSFRTGNTEAFF. This chain joins TRBV7-9 and TRBJ1-1; 7 bases line up with TRBD1. This CDR3 comprises 14 residues. V lost 3 bases to trimming and J lost 1 base; unmatched junction nucleotides: 2. Germline loops: CDR1 SEHNR, CDR2 FQNEAQ (reference sequence).

This clone came up a few times. V is TRBV18 and J is TRBJ1-2; D is ambiguous. This CDR3 is built from 14 residues. Germline V CDR1 and CDR2: KGHSH, LQKENI. Deletions cut 3 bases from V and 0 bases from J, with 8 bases between. CDR3 coding DNA: TGTGCCAGCTCACCTGGCAGGACTAACTATGGCTACACCTTC. Its protein is CASSPGRTNYGYTF.

This chain uses TRBV5-4 with TRBJ1-1, with a weak D call TRBD1 (5 bases). CDR1 is SGHNT and CDR2 is YYREEE in the germline V gene (reference sequence). Between the trimmed V and J ends, which lost 1 base and 4 bases, there was a span of 14 bases. The CDR3 is made up of 15 amino acids. CDR3 loop: CASSLSAGTATEAFF. For the CDR3, the DNA is TGTGCCAGCAGCTTGAGCGCAGGGACGGCCACTGAAGCTTTCTTT.